Described below is a single T cell receptor beta chain sequence and its context. This entry belongs to a study of T-cell reconstitution after alpha-beta-depleted transplantation in children. Unique molecular identifiers were incorporated during preparation of the TCRbeta library. MiXCR, run by TCRdb on the PCR reads, gives a single entry per CDR3 protein. This table holds about 460,000 distinct CDR3 sequences, about an eighth found once. The sample consisted of PBMCs from the stem cell graft donor, taken from the stem cell graft. This clonotype was sampled from a human donor who donated a stem cell graft to a child with combined immunodeficiency.

The CDR3 is CSARADRASSYEQYF. The CDR3 region has the DNA TGCAGTGCTAGGGCCGACAGGGCCAGCTCCTACGAGCAGTACTTC. The V gene is TRBV20-1, the J gene TRBJ2-7; 7 bases fit TRBD1. The CDR3 is 15 residues long. Germline lookup yields CDR1 DFQATT and CDR2 SNEGSKA (reference sequence). J was trimmed by 0 bases and V by 3 bases; bases with no gene match: 8.